What follows are 25 T cell receptor beta chains derived from one specimen sequenced in a study of blood T cell repertoires in COVID-19. Generated by immunoSEQ multiplex PCR, the TCRdb table keeps only in-frame clones and is missing some. The data hold some 39,000 clones, with around 85% observed a single time. Input material: peripheral blood. The receptors originated from a man between 60 and 75 years old with acute or convalescent COVID-19.

This chain links TRBV28 with TRBJ2-7, with D possibly being TRBD2 (6 bases). Germline CDR1 and CDR2: MDHEN and SYDVKM. Between the trimmed V and J ends, which lost 6 bases and 6 bases, there was a span of 24 bases. This CDR3 contains 16 residues. The CDR3 loop reads CASRKRLSGLPLEQYF. In DNA form, the CDR3 reads TGTGCCAGCAGGAAGCGGCTGTCGGGACTTCCCCTCGAGCAGTACTTC.

The chain combines TRBV6-5 with TRBJ2-7, with TRBD2 matching 10 bases. CDR1 is MNHEY, CDR2 SVGAGI, per germline. The length of the CDR3 is 16 residues. V shed 0 bases and J 4 bases; nucleotides not matched to a gene: 6. The CDR3 sequence: CASSYSVFSGRYEQYF. The DNA of the CDR3 is TGTGCCAGCAGTTACTCCGTGTTTAGCGGGAGGTACGAGCAGTACTTC.

The chain is built from TRBV5-1 and TRBJ1-2, with 9 bases lining up with TRBD1. From germline, CDR1 is SGHRS and CDR2 YFSETQ. This CDR3 has 15 residues. The V gene end was trimmed by 3 bases and the J gene end by 6 bases; junction bases not matched to a gene: 9. This chain's CDR3 is CASSSLPGTGHGYTF. The CDR3 nucleotides read TGCGCCAGCAGCTCCCTCCCCGGGACAGGGCATGGCTACACCTTC. The whole variable domain, filled in from reference TRBV5-1 and TRBJ1-2, reads KAGVTQTPRYLIKTRGQQVTLSCSPISGHRSVSWYQQTPGQGLQFLFEYFSETQRNKGNFPGRFSGRQFSNSRSEMNVSTLELGDSALYLCASSSLPGTGHGYTFGSGTRLTVV.

The V call is TRBV28, the J call TRBJ1-4, with TRBD1 matching over 9 bases. This CDR3 has 15 amino acids. Germline V gives CDR1 MDHEN, CDR2 SYDVKM. J gave up 8 bases and V 6 bases, and 10 bases lay outside the gene matches. CDR3: CASRPGTGLLEKLFF. In DNA form, the CDR3 reads TGTGCCAGCAGGCCTGGGACAGGGCTATTAGAAAAACTGTTTTTT.

The chain is built from TRBV19 and TRBJ2-1; D gene ambiguous. This CDR3 is 12 amino acids long. Germline lookup yields CDR1 LNHDA and CDR2 SQIVND (reference sequence). The V end was cut by 3 bases, the J end by 6 bases, with 6 bases between. CDR3 sequence reads: CASSIRSNEQFF. The CDR3 DNA follows: TGTGCCAGTAGTATTCGGAGCAATGAGCAGTTCTTC.

The V gene is TRBV28, the J gene TRBJ2-7; a possible D gene is TRBD1 (6 bases). The germline V gene encodes CDR1 MDHEN and CDR2 SYDVKM. V dropped 5 bases and J dropped 3 bases, with 17 bases sitting between them. This CDR3 comprises 15 residues. The CDR3 here is CASSLGDTGFYEQYF. DNA of the CDR3: TGTGCCAGCAGTCTCGGGGACACGGGATTCTACGAGCAGTACTTC.

This chain uses TRBV19 with TRBJ2-4; 11 bases map to TRBD2. V lost 4 bases and J lost 3; bases outside the gene matches: 14. Germline-derived CDR1 and CDR2 are LNHDA and SQIVND (reference sequence). This CDR3 is 19 amino acids long. The CDR3 DNA reads as TGTGCCAGTAGTAAGCCCTCGATAGCGGGAGGGGAGGGCAAAAACATTCAGTACTTC. This gives the protein CASSKPSIAGGEGKNIQYF.

The chain combines TRBV27 with TRBJ2-7, with 7 bases fitting TRBD1. CDR1 is MNHEY, CDR2 SMNVEV, per germline (reference sequence). V dropped 3 bases and J dropped 0; count of bases not matched to a gene: 14. The CDR3 spans 18 residues. The CDR3 is CASSLRGSRDSNSYEQYF. CDR3 in DNA: TGTGCCAGCAGTTTGAGAGGGAGCCGGGACAGCAACTCCTACGAGCAGTACTTC.

The genes are TRBV3-1 (or the pseudogene TRBV3-2) and TRBJ1-1; D is possibly TRBD1 (6 bases). Germline CDR1 LGHDT, CDR2 YNNKEL (reference sequence). Between the trimmed V and J ends, which lost 0 bases and 5 bases, there was a span of 10 bases. The CDR3 consists of 14 residues. The CDR3 DNA reads TGTGCCAGCAGCCAAGAAGGTCAGGGGACTGAAGCTTTCTTT. Amino acid sequence: CASSQEGQGTEAFF.

This chain connects TRBV5-4 to TRBJ1-5, with D possibly being TRBD1 (5 bases). This CDR3 has 15 residues. From germline, CDR1 is SGHNT and CDR2 YYREEE (reference sequence). V dropped 0 bases and J dropped 0 bases, with 7 bases sitting between them. The CDR3 bases are TGTGCCAGCAGCTTGGGGGGCGATAGCAATCAGCCCCAGCATTTT. It is translated as CASSLGGDSNQPQHF. Full variable domain (rest looked up from reference TRBV5-4 and TRBJ1-5): ETGVTQSPTHLIKTRGQQVTLRCSSQSGHNTVSWYQQALGQGPQFIFQYYREEENGRGNFPPRFSGLQFPNYSSELNVNALELDDSALYLCASSLGGDSNQPQHFGDGTRLSIL.

The J gene is TRBJ1-2, the V gene TRBV6-5; no reliable D call. The CDR3 sequence is 12 residues long. Trimming removed 5 bases from V and 7 bases from J, with 11 bases in between. Germline CDR1 reads MNHEY; CDR2 reads SVGAGI. The CDR3 coding sequence is TGTGCCAGCAGTCCCTCCGGTGGTGGCTACACCTTC. It encodes CASSPSGGGYTF.

This chain links TRBV29-1 with TRBJ2-2; D remains unclear. V was shortened by 5 bases and J by 4 bases, with 8 bases between the two germline ends. The CDR3 sequence is 12 residues long. Germline-derived CDR1 and CDR2 are SQVTM and ANQGSEA. The DNA for the CDR3 is TGCAGCGTTTCTCGAGGCACCGGGGAGCTGTTTTTT. Translation: CSVSRGTGELFF.

V is TRBV30 and J is TRBJ2-1, with 12 bases identical to TRBD2. CDR1 and CDR2 (germline): GTSNPN, SVGIG (reference sequence). This CDR3 has 15 amino acids. Germline trimming cut 2 bases from V and 5 bases from J; bases unmatched to any gene: 4. The chain's CDR3 is CAWSRTSGAHNEQFF. Here the CDR3 DNA reads TGTGCCTGGAGTAGGACTAGCGGGGCGCACAATGAGCAGTTCTTC.

This chain links TRBV7-9 with TRBJ2-7; TRBD2 aligns across 8 bases. Trimming took 4 bases from V and 6 from J; bases not matched to a gene: 8. CDR3 length: 14 amino acids. Germline CDR1 and CDR2: SEHNR and FQNEAQ (reference sequence). The CDR3 region has the DNA TGTGCCAGCAGCTCCTCGGGACTAGTCCCCGAGCAGTACTTC. It yields the protein CASSSSGLVPEQYF.

This rearrangement joins TRBV4-3 to TRBJ2-2; 11 bases agree with TRBD2. V trimming: 3 bases; J trimming: 6 bases; junction bases outside the gene matches: 9. The CDR3 has 17 residues. Looked up from germline, CDR1 is LGHNA and CDR2 is YSLEER. The CDR3 nucleotides read TGCGCCAGCAGCCAGAGTTATAGCGGGGGGGCGGCCGGGGAGCTGTTTTTT. Protein: CASSQSYSGGAAGELFF.

The chain recombines TRBV5-1 with TRBJ1-2; 8 bases line up with TRBD1. The CDR3 runs 15 residues. The V gene's germline CDR1 is SGHRS and CDR2 YFSETQ. The V and J ends lost 2 bases and 0 bases, in that order; junction bases with no gene match: 3. CDR3 region: CASSLGQGANYGYTF. The CDR3 DNA is TGCGCCAGCAGCTTAGGACAGGGAGCTAACTATGGCTACACCTTC.

The chain is built from TRBV6-5 and TRBJ1-1; D remains unclear. The CDR3 covers 15 residues. V was trimmed by 0 bases and J by 5 bases, leaving 13 bases between them. From germline, CDR1 is MNHEY and CDR2 SVGAGI. The CDR3 DNA reads as TGTGCCAGCAGTTACTCGGCCCTACTAAGGACTGAAGCTTTCTTT. This gives the protein CASSYSALLRTEAFF.

The chain carries TRBV15 and TRBJ2-1; a weak D match, TRBD1 (5 bases). Germline values: CDR1 LNHNV, CDR2 YYDKDF (reference sequence). The CDR3 sequence is 15 residues long. V lost 0 bases and J 6 bases, leaving 12 bases between the germline ends. This chain's CDR3 is CATSRESGIGNEQFF. The CDR3 coding sequence is TGTGCCACCAGCAGAGAATCAGGGATCGGCAATGAGCAGTTCTTC. Looking up the rest from reference TRBV15 and TRBJ2-1 gives the full variable domain: DAMVIQNPRYQVTQFGKPVTLSCSQTLNHNVMYWYQQKSSQAPKLLFHYYDKDFNNEADTPDNFQSRRPNTSFCFLDIRSPGLGDTAMYLCATSRESGIGNEQFFGPGTRLTVL.

The chain employs TRBV7-9 and TRBJ1-6; D unresolved. The CDR3 totals 12 residues. Germline V gene lookup returns CDR1 SEHNR and CDR2 FQNEAQ (reference sequence). The V end was cut by 2 bases, the J end by 15 bases, with 11 bases between. CDR3 in amino acids: CASSLSDRDLHF. In DNA, the CDR3 is TGTGCCAGCAGCTTATCTGATCGGGACCTCCACTTT.

The genes are TRBV20-1 and TRBJ1-1; D unresolved. Germline values: CDR1 DFQATT, CDR2 SNEGSKA (reference sequence). Trimming shortened V by 6 bases and J by 7 bases, and 12 bases separated the two germline ends. This CDR3 has 11 amino acids. CDR3 sequence reads: CSATPTIEAFF. The CDR3 region has the DNA TGCAGTGCCACCCCCACTATTGAAGCTTTCTTT.

The rearrangement joins TRBV30 to TRBJ1-1; tentative D call: TRBD1 (5 bases). The germline V gene has CDR1 GTSNPN and CDR2 SVGIG (reference sequence). The V and J ends lost 5 bases and 4 bases respectively, with 8 bases between them. The CDR3 is 11 residues long. Here the CDR3 reads CAWGDSTEAFF. DNA for the CDR3: TGTGCCTGGGGTGACAGCACTGAAGCTTTCTTT.

The chain carries TRBV30 and TRBJ1-5; TRBD1 agrees at 9 bases. V gave up 5 bases and J gave up 2 bases; unmatched junction bases: 1. Per the germline V gene, CDR1 is GTSNPN and CDR2 is SVGIG (reference sequence). There are 13 residues in the CDR3. The CDR3 DNA is TGTGCCTGGGGGGACAGGGGCAATCAGCCCCAGCATTTT. Its protein is CAWGDRGNQPQHF.

The chain links TRBV6-5 to TRBJ2-7; 10 bases match TRBD2. V was pared by 0 bases and J by 3 bases, with 5 bases of the junction left unmatched. The CDR3 runs to 16 residues. Per the germline V gene, CDR1 is MNHEY and CDR2 is SVGAGI. CDR3 in amino acids: CASSYSALAGVYEQYF. The CDR3 DNA reads TGTGCCAGCAGTTACTCGGCCCTAGCGGGAGTCTACGAGCAGTACTTC.

This rearrangement joins TRBV4-1 to TRBJ2-2; no firm D call. The CDR3 spans 13 residues. V was trimmed by 7 bases and J by 7 bases, leaving 13 bases between them. CDR1 is MGHRA, CDR2 YSYEKL, per germline. CDR3: CASTPVSGGELFF. The CDR3, as DNA: TGCGCCAGCACCCCCGTTTCCGGCGGGGAGCTGTTTTTT.

The chain uses TRBV19 and TRBJ1-2; D is ambiguous. The CDR3 is 10 amino acids. V dropped 10 bases and J dropped 4 bases, with 7 bases sitting between them. Germline V gives CDR1 LNHDA, CDR2 SQIVND (reference sequence). The CDR3: CATSGYGYTF. The CDR3 DNA is TGTGCCACCAGCGGCTATGGCTACACCTTC.